This TCR beta chain was captured in a study of blood T cell repertoires in COVID-19. Study background: Samples representing acute and convalescent COVID-19 were sourced from the United States, Italy and Spain. PBMCs, B-cell-depleted T cells, or T cells were the source of the cDNA or gDNA that made up the material.

The CDR3 sequence is 15 residues long. Germline V gene sequence: CDR1 SGHNT, CDR2 YYREEE (reference sequence). The junction had 4 bases not matched to a gene; V was cut back by 0 bases and J by 6 bases. Original data processing: Reference gene primer amplification in the assay estimated nucleated cell counts. Sequenced by immunoSEQ multiplex PCR; TCRdb stores in-frame clones only, minus some. For V, J and clone size, that table is used; D and trimming come from the DNA. The data show fewer than 100,000 clones, with about 80% seen just once and over 8.5% held by the top ten. This receptor was obtained from a man between 50 and 59 years old with acute or convalescent COVID-19. Input material: peripheral blood. This chain links TRBV5-4 with TRBJ2-1, with TRBD2 matching over 9 bases. The CDR3 DNA follows: TGTGCCAGCAGCTTGGGGACTAGCGAATTCAATGAGCAGTTCTTC. The encoded protein is CASSLGTSEFNEQFF.